The sequence of this T cell receptor beta chain was determined in a study of cytomegalovirus exposure and HLA in healthy donors. Study at large: An early release of data contained 70 million to 95 million unique TCRs, which came from HLA-typed donors.

The CDR3 has 13 amino acids. Germline CDR1 and CDR2: MNHEY and SVGAGI. Deletions cut 7 bases from V and 5 bases from J, with 14 bases between. There are a few counts of this clone. Vbeta (60) and Jbeta (13) primers were used in the PCR. Sequenced by immunoSEQ multiplex PCR; TCRdb stores in-frame clones only, minus some. The sample yields roughly 100,000 clones, 83% seen once. The clonotype originates from a man between 18 and 35 years old in good health and CMV-seronegative. The sequenced material came from PBMCs. The chain links TRBV6-5 to TRBJ1-1; D possibly corresponds to TRBD1 (5 bases). CDR3 protein: CASIPNKGTEAFF. The DNA for the CDR3 is TGTGCCAGCATCCCAAACAAGGGGACTGAAGCTTTCTTT.